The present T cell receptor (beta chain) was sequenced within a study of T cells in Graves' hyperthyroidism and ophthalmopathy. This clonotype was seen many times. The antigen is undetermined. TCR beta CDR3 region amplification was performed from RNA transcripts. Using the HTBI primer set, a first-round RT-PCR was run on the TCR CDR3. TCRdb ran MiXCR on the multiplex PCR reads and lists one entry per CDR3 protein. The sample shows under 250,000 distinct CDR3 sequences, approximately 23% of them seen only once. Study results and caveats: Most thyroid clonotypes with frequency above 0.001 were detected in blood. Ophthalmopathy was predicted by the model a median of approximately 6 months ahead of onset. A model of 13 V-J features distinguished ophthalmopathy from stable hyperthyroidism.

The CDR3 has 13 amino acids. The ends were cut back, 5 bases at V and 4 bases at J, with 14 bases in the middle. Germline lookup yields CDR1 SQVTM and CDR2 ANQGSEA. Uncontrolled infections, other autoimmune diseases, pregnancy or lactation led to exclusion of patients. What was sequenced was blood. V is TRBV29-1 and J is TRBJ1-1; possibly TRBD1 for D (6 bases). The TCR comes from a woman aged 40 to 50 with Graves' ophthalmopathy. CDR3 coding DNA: TGCAGCGTTAGGGGGGGTGTAAGCACTGAAGCTTTCTTT. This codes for CSVRGGVSTEAFF.